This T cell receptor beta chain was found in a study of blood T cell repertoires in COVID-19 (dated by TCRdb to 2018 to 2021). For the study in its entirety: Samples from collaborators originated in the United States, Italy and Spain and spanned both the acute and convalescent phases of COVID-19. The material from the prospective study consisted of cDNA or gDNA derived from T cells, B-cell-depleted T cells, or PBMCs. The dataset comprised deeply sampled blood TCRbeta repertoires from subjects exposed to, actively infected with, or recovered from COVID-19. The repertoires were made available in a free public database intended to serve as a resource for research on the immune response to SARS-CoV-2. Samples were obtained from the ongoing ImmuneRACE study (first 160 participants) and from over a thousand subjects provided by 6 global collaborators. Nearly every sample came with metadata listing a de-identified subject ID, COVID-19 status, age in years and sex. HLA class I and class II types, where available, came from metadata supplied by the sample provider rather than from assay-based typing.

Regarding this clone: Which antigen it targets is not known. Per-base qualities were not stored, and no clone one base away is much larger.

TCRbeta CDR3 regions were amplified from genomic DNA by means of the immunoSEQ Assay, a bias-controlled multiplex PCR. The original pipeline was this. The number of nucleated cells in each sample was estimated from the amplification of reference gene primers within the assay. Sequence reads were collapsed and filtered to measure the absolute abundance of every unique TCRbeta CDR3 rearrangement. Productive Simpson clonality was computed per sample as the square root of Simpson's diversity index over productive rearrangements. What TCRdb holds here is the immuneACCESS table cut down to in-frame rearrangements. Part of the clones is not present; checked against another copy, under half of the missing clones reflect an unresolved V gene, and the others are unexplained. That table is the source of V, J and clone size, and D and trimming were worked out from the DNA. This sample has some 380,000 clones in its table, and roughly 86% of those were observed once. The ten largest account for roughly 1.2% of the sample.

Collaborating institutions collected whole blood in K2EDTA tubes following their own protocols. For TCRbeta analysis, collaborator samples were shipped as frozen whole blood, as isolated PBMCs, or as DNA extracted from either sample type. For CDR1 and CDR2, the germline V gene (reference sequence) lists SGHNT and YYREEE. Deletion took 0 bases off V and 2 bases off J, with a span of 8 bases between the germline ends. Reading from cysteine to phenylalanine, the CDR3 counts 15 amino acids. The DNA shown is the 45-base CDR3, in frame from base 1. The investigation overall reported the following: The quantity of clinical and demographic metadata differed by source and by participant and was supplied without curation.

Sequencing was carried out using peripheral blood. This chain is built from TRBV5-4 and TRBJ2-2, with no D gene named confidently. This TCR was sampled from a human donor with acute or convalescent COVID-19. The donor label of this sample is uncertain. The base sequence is TGTGCCAGCAGCTTGGCGTCAGGAAACACCGGGGAGCTGTTTTTT. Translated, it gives CASSLASGNTGELFF.